Each of the 9 T cell receptor beta chains below was sequenced from the same sample in a study of low-dose radiotherapy and immunotherapy resistance in tumors. TRAV and TRBV primers primed cDNA for both TCRalpha and TCRbeta. TCR amplification involved approximately 20 PCR cycles with a constant-region primer and V-primer adapter. TCRdb reanalysed the reads using MiXCR and keeps one entry per CDR3 protein. The table includes around 15,000 distinct CDR3 sequences, around three quarters detected once. These receptors all come from a human donor with advanced metastatic prostate, ovarian, gallbladder or colorectal cancer (not recorded which). This table probably holds off-target reads from a library built for another chain.

The V gene is TRBV30, the J gene TRBJ2-1; TRBD2 aligns across 13 bases. CDR3 length equals 17 residues. Trimming took 0 bases from V and 9 from J; bases not matched to a gene: 11. Germline loops: CDR1 GTSNPN, CDR2 SVGIG (reference sequence). The CDR3 sequence is CAWSVRPGLAGEREQFF. CDR3 in DNA: TGTGCCTGGAGTGTACGTCCCGGACTAGCGGGGGAGCGTGAGCAGTTCTTC.

The chain combines TRBV10-3 with TRBJ1-2; no clear D. CDR1 and CDR2 (germline): ENHRY, SYGVKD. CDR3 size: 10 residues. Between the trimmed V and J ends, which lost 6 bases and 7 bases, there was a span of 6 bases. This chain's CDR3 is CAIRSIGYTF. The CDR3 bases are TGTGCCATCAGGAGCATTGGCTACACCTTC.

J is TRBJ2-1 and V is TRBV7-8, with D unresolved. The CDR3 length is 17 residues. V was trimmed by 1 base and J by 0 bases, leaving 13 bases between them. CDR1 and CDR2 (germline): SGHVS, FQNEAQ. The CDR3 spells CASSLEHPRSSYNEQFF. DNA of the CDR3: TGTGCCAGCAGCTTAGAACACCCGAGGAGCTCCTACAATGAGCAGTTCTTC.

This clonotype was observed a few times. This rearrangement joins TRBV6-4 to TRBJ2-3; D is ambiguous. V was pared by 2 bases and J by 0 bases, with 6 bases between. This CDR3 spans 14 amino acids. Germline V CDR1 and CDR2: MRHNA, SNTAGT. As DNA, the CDR3 is TGTGCCAGCAGTGACGGGTACAGCACAGATACGCAGTATTTT. Translation gives CASSDGYSTDTQYF.

The chain couples TRBV7-4 to TRBJ1-5; a possible D gene is TRBD1 (5 bases). CDR1 and CDR2 (germline): SGHVT, SQSDAQ. CDR3 length: 13 residues. The ends were cut back, 5 bases at V and 1 base at J, with 6 bases in the middle. This CDR3 is CASSRDSNQPQHF. DNA of the CDR3: TGTGCCAGCAGCCGGGACAGCAATCAGCCCCAGCATTTT.

The rearrangement uses TRBV19 and TRBJ1-2; D is unclear. Trimming took off 4 bases at V and 4 bases at J, with 16 bases between the two ends. Looked up from germline, CDR1 is LNHDA and CDR2 is SQIVND (reference sequence). This CDR3 is built from 15 residues. The CDR3 reads CASSTPPVSVYGYTF. CDR3 in DNA: TGTGCCAGTAGTACCCCCCCCGTCTCCGTCTATGGCTACACCTTC.

The rearrangement uses TRBV6-8 and TRBJ1-2; no definite D call. From germline, CDR1 is MNHGY and CDR2 SAAAGT. Trimming cost V 2 bases and J 3 bases, with 13 bases left between them. The CDR3 length is 15 residues. CDR3 bases: TGTGCCAGCAGTTACCTCCCCGCAGGAGACTATGGCTACACCTTC. Its translation is CASSYLPAGDYGYTF.

This clonotype was seen just once. The rearrangement joins TRBV19 to TRBJ2-3, with 7 bases identical to TRBD1. The CDR3 loop spans 18 amino acids. V shed 3 bases, J shed 6 bases, and the junction held 18 bases outside the gene matches. Germline V CDR1 and CDR2: LNHDA, SQIVND (reference sequence). The CDR3 protein is CASSIAARQGLTRDTQYF. In nucleotides, the CDR3 is TGTGCCAGTAGTATTGCGGCCCGACAGGGTTTAACGCGTGATACGCAGTATTTT.

The rearrangement links TRBV7-9 to TRBJ2-3, with D tentatively TRBD1 (6 bases). CDR1 SEHNR and CDR2 FQNEAQ come from the germline V gene (reference sequence). CDR3 length: 14 residues. The V gene lost 5 bases and the J gene lost 2 bases, with 11 bases spanning the gap. This chain's CDR3 is CASSKWTVTDTQYF. The CDR3 nucleotides are TGTGCCAGCAGCAAATGGACAGTCACAGATACGCAGTATTTT.